This TCR beta chain was documented in a study of CD8+CD57+ T cells in acquired aplastic anemia. The wider study: Sorted CD4+ and CD8+ cells yielded DNA averaging around 3.2 ug. Healthy donor CD4+ samples were sequenced to a depth that averaged roughly 10 million reads.

The V end lost 1 base, the J end lost 7 bases, and 11 bases lay between the germline ends. Per the germline V gene, CDR1 is LNHDA and CDR2 is SQIVND (reference sequence). The CDR3 contains 13 residues. Study-wide results and limits: Patients and controls were not found to differ significantly in CD8+ Simpson's diversity.

The study profiled TCR beta VDJ and CDR3 using genomic DNA as template. In TCRdb, the reads were re-called with MiXCR into one record per CDR3 protein. The data contain a few hundred thousand distinct CDR3 sequences, about 70% of them singletons. Comments on this clonotype: Its matching antigen is unknown.

Sequencing was performed on sorted CD4+, CD8+, or CD8+CD57+ T cells (not recorded which) from PBMCs. The chain has TRBV19 and TRBJ2-7, with D perhaps matching TRBD1 (6 bases). This TCR was recovered from a human donor in good health, serving as a control. CDR3 protein: CASSIGGRGEQYF. The CDR3 DNA is TGTGCCAGTAGTATAGGGGGGCGAGGGGAGCAGTACTTC.